This T cell receptor beta chain is drawn from a study of blood T cell repertoires in COVID-19. Clones were sequenced by immunoSEQ multiplex PCR, and TCRdb holds only the in-frame ones, with some missing. This table holds approximately 110,000 clones, more than 80% found once. Trimming cost V 2 bases and J 0 bases, with 11 bases left between them. The germline V gene has CDR1 SEHNR and CDR2 FQNEAQ (reference sequence). There are 16 residues in the CDR3. The chain is built from TRBV7-9 and TRBJ1-3, with D possibly TRBD1 on 6 matching bases. The sample comprised peripheral blood. The clonotype originates from a woman older than 75 with acute or convalescent COVID-19. The CDR3 DNA is TGTGCCAGCAGCTTAAGGACAGATCGCTCTGGAAACACCATATATTTT. This sequence encodes CASSLRTDRSGNTIYF.